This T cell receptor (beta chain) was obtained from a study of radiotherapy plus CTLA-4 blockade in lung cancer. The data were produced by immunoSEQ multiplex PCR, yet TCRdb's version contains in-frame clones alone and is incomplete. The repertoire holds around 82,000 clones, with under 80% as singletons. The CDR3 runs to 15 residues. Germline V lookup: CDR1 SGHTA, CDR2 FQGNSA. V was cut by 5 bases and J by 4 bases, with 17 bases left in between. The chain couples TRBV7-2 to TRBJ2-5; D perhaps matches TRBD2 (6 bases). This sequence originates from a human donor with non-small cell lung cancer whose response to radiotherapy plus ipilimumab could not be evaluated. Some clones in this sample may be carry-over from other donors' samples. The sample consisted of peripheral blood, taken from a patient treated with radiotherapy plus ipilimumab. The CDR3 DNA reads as TGTGCCAGCAGCCCAAGGGGCCTAGCGCCAGAGACCCAGTACTTC. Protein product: CASSPRGLAPETQYF.